This section outlines one T cell receptor beta chain sequence together with its context. Its cognate antigen is unknown. Every TCR beta cDNA library bore unique molecular identifiers. MiXCR was run by TCRdb on the PCR reads, yielding one entry per CDR3 protein. The sample lists 400,000 to 500,000 distinct CDR3 sequences, approximately 39% occurring once. This specimen belongs to a study of post-analysis software for immune sequencing data. Overall study findings and caveats: Samples made in the same batch grouped tightly together by F measure. Compared with controls, patients had more of 4 or 5 TRBV segments, including TRBV5-6, TRBV5-1 and TRBV20-1. Patients with multiple sclerosis recorded significantly lower normalized Chao1 diversity than controls, the study found.

This CDR3 contains 16 residues. V was cut by 0 bases and J by 2 bases, with 11 bases left in between. Germline CDR1 reads LGHDT; CDR2 reads YNNKEL (reference sequence). The chain recombines TRBV3-1 with TRBJ1-5; no clear D. The sequenced material came from blood. The TCR sequence derives from a girl aged 2 to 9 with multiple sclerosis. The chain's CDR3 is CASSQDPARGNQPQHF. CDR3 DNA: TGTGCCAGCAGCCAAGATCCAGCGCGGGGCAATCAGCCCCAGCATTTT.